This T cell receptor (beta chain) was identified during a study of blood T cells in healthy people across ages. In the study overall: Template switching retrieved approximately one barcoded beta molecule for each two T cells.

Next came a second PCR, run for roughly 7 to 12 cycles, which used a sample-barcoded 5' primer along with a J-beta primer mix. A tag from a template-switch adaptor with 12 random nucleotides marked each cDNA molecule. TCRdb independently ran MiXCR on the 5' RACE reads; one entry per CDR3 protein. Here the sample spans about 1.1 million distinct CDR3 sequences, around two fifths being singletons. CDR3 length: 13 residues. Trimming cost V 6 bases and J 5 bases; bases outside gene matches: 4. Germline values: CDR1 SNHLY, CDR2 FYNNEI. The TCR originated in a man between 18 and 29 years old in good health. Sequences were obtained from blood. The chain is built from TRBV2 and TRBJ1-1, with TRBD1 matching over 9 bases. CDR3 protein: CASRSDRGTEAFF. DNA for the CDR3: TGTGCCAGCAGATCGGACAGGGGAACTGAAGCTTTCTTT.